This paragraph reports one T cell receptor (beta chain). This clone is considered medium-sized (0.01 to 0.1%). It lacks a known antigen. Base qualities were left out, and no much larger clone turns up one base away. The data originate from a study of metastatic and nonmetastatic thyroid tumors (dated by TCRdb to the early 2020s). Background on the whole study: For patients with malignant and with benign thyroid disease, the researchers compared repertoires between peripheral blood samples and tumor or nodule tissue samples. The investigation overall reported the following: TCR beta diversity was reported as significantly higher in malignant tumors than in benign nodules, in both blood and tumor samples.

Before undergoing thyroid surgery, none of the patients had been given any kind of treatment. The study retrospectively analysed patient clinical samples collected from about 2012 to 2019 using T-cell receptor beta sequencing. The junction shows trimming of 0 bases on V and 5 bases on J, and the gene matches do not reach 3 bases of it. The CDR3, cysteine through phenylalanine, is 14 amino acids long. Kept here is only the CDR3 DNA, which spans 42 bases and is read in frame from base 1. CDR1 LGHNA and CDR2 YNFKEQ were looked up in the germline V gene. Preparation of the library involved PCR. This sample was sequenced with an Illumina HiSeq 4000. The TCR beta-chain CDR3 region of each patient was profiled by high-throughput sequencing. Regarding the original processing steps: CDR3 differences across clinicopathological groups were used to build a classifier for discriminating distant-metastatic papillary thyroid cancer patients. To measure repertoire diversity the researchers used the Shannon index, while the Morisita-Horn index served to gauge how similar the tumor and blood repertoires were. TCRdb reran the public reads through fastp at Q25 and MiXCR, keeping productive beta chains. The V and J calls follow TCRdb's processing rather than the paper's. This sample has over 15,000 clones in its table, and around 30% of those were observed once. Together, the top ten hold under 12% of the sample.

The origin of this receptor is a female donor with papillary thyroid cancer or a benign thyroid nodule (not recorded which). Some clones in this sample may be carry-over from other donors' samples. Sequencing input: tumor tissue. Rearrangement joined TRBV4-2 to TRBJ1-2, with 7 bases matching TRBD1. The nucleotide sequence is TGTGCCAGCAGCCAAGATCCAGGGGGATATGGCTACACCTTC. Protein translation: CASSQDPGGYGYTF.